These 28 T cell receptor beta chains were all obtained from the same sample, sequenced in a study of T cell changes during pregnancy in multiple sclerosis. Assay used: immunoSEQ multiplex PCR; TCRdb lists only in-frame clones, some missing. The repertoire holds over 100,000 clones, with approximately 90% as singletons. The sample consisted of peripheral blood, taken in the third trimester of pregnancy. The receptors originated from a female donor with multiple sclerosis, enrolled in a pregnancy study.

V gene TRBV9 combines with J gene TRBJ1-2; TRBD1 agrees at 7 bases. V shed 3 bases, J shed 2 bases, and the junction held 4 bases outside the gene matches. Germline V gene data show CDR1 as SGDLS and CDR2 as YYNGEE. The CDR3 runs to 14 residues. DNA of the CDR3: TGTGCCAGCAGCGGGAGGGGACAGAACTATGGCTACACCTTC. It yields the protein CASSGRGQNYGYTF.

The rearrangement uses TRBV27 and TRBJ1-5, with D possibly matching TRBD1 (6 bases). The CDR3 is 13 amino acids. Germline V lookup: CDR1 MNHEY, CDR2 SMNVEV (reference sequence). V lost 2 bases to trimming and J lost 9 bases, with 11 bases between them. Here the CDR3 reads CASSLGRGGPQHF. In nucleotides, the CDR3 is TGTGCCAGCAGTTTAGGCAGGGGCGGGCCCCAGCATTTT.

This clone has a single count. This rearrangement joins TRBV23-1 to TRBJ1-2; 11 bases are shared with TRBD1. TRBV23-1 is known as an ORF, though its function is uncertain. The V segment lost 0 bases and the J segment 6 bases; nucleotides outside the gene matches: 3. The CDR3 spans 15 residues. The CDR3 coding sequence is TGCGCCAGCAGTCAATCCTGGACAGGGGGCGATGGCTACACCTTC. Encoded protein: CASSQSWTGGDGYTF.

The chain combines TRBV27 with TRBJ2-1; D possibly corresponds to TRBD2 (6 bases). The V end lost 3 bases, the J end lost 8 bases, and 11 bases lay between the germline ends. Germline CDR1 and CDR2: MNHEY and SMNVEV (reference sequence). CDR3 length: 13 residues. The CDR3 is CASSLIRRDEQFF. CDR3 DNA: TGTGCCAGCAGTTTGATAAGGAGGGATGAGCAGTTCTTC.

The chain recombines TRBV9 with TRBJ2-5, with TRBD2 identical over 9 bases. V gave up 4 bases and J gave up 1 base; unmatched junction bases: 2. CDR3 length: 14 amino acids. Germline CDR1 reads SGDLS; CDR2 reads YYNGEE. The CDR3: CASSPSGTQETQYF. The CDR3, as DNA: TGTGCCAGCAGCCCTAGCGGGACCCAAGAGACCCAGTACTTC. Using reference TRBV9 and TRBJ2-5 for the parts outside the CDR3, the full variable domain is DSGVTQTPKHLITATGQRVTLRCSPRSGDLSVYWYQQSLDQGLQFLIQYYNGEERAKGNILERFSAQQFPDLHSELNLSSLELGDSALYFCASSPSGTQETQYFGPGTRLLVL.

The chain has TRBV19 and TRBJ2-1; 10 nucleotides line up with TRBD2. The CDR3 spans 14 residues. The germline gives CDR1 LNHDA, CDR2 SQIVND (reference sequence). V trimming: 8 bases; J trimming: 12 bases; junction bases outside the gene matches: 13. The CDR3 region is CASDPSGSWEWQFF. CDR3 coding DNA: TGTGCCAGTGATCCTAGCGGGAGCTGGGAGTGGCAGTTCTTC.

The chain uses TRBV18 and TRBJ2-1; D perhaps matches TRBD2 (5 bases). The length of the CDR3 is 16 residues. Per germline, CDR1 KGHSH and CDR2 LQKENI. Trimming cost V 1 base and J 9 bases, with 19 bases left between them. CDR3 residues: CASSPLPWGVESEQFF. The CDR3, as DNA: TGTGCCAGCTCACCACTTCCCTGGGGAGTGGAGAGTGAGCAGTTCTTC.

This clone was detected once. The rearrangement links TRBV27 to TRBJ1-4; D ambiguous. V was trimmed by 5 bases and J by 4 bases, leaving 11 bases between them. The CDR3 has 14 residues. Germline V gives CDR1 MNHEY, CDR2 SMNVEV (reference sequence). The CDR3 DNA reads TGTGCCAGCAGTCCCGGACGGGGTAATGAAAAACTGTTTTTT. Protein product: CASSPGRGNEKLFF.

The chain joins TRBV6-1 to TRBJ2-1; TRBD1 matches at 8 bases. CDR3 size: 15 residues. In germline, CDR1 is MNHNS, CDR2 SASEGT. V dropped 1 base and J dropped 10; count of bases not matched to a gene: 9. CDR3 region: CASSEEVRGPYEQFF. The CDR3 nucleotides are TGTGCCAGCAGTGAAGAGGTCAGGGGGCCCTACGAGCAGTTCTTC.

The V call is TRBV5-1, the J call TRBJ2-7; a possible D gene is TRBD2 (5 bases). CDR1 and CDR2 from the germline V gene are SGHRS and YFSETQ. CDR3 length: 13 amino acids. V gave up 0 bases and J gave up 7 bases, with 11 bases separating them. DNA for the CDR3: TGCGCCAGCAGCTTGGCCGTGGCGGGTGAGCAGTACTTC. Translated, it gives CASSLAVAGEQYF.

CDR3 sequence reads: CASSSLGHLNTEAFF. The CDR3 coding sequence is TGTGCCAGCTCATCTCTGGGACACTTGAACACTGAAGCTTTCTTT. This chain joins TRBV25-1 and TRBJ1-1, with D perhaps TRBD1 (6 bases). The V gene lost 8 bases and the J gene lost 0 bases, with 16 bases spanning the gap. Germline V gene sequence: CDR1 MGHDK, CDR2 SYGVNS. This CDR3 region has 15 residues.

The chain employs TRBV30 and TRBJ2-7; tentatively, D is TRBD2 (5 bases). Germline lookup yields CDR1 GTSNPN and CDR2 SVGIG (reference sequence). Trimming removed 6 bases from V and 3 bases from J, with 15 bases in between. This CDR3 has 13 amino acids. CDR3 DNA: TGTGCCTGCCAAGGACCGGGGAGCTACGAGCAGTACTTC. Its protein is CACQGPGSYEQYF.

This chain uses TRBV27 with TRBJ2-5; 14 nucleotides align to TRBD2. This CDR3 spans 20 amino acids. Germline trimming cut 4 bases from V and 5 bases from J; bases unmatched to any gene: 18. Germline CDR1 and CDR2: MNHEY and SMNVEV (reference sequence). As DNA, the CDR3 is TGTGCCAGCAGTTCGAAACCGACCTCCGGGACTAGCGGGAGTTCGGAGACCCAGTACTTC. Encoded protein: CASSSKPTSGTSGSSETQYF.

This sequence joins TRBV2 and TRBJ2-3; possible D gene TRBD2, 6 bases. The CDR3 loop spans 14 amino acids. Trimming pared 9 bases from V and 11 bases from J, leaving 24 bases between. Germline V CDR1 and CDR2: SNHLY, FYNNEI. The CDR3 reads CASWDLGGTDGQYF. As DNA, the CDR3 is TGTGCCAGTTGGGACTTAGGTGGAACGGATGGGCAGTATTTT.

The chain has TRBV7-9 and TRBJ2-1, with D perhaps TRBD2 (5 bases). The germline V and J ends were trimmed by 5 bases and 5 bases, with 10 bases remaining between them. The V gene's germline CDR1 is SEHNR and CDR2 FQNEAQ (reference sequence). The CDR3 has 13 amino acids. CDR3 sequence (DNA): TGTGCCAGCAGCCGCGGGCTTCACAATGAGCAGTTCTTC. Amino acid sequence: CASSRGLHNEQFF.

The V gene is TRBV6-1, the J gene TRBJ1-5; 10 bases match TRBD1. Trimming at V came to 4 bases and at J to 5 bases, leaving 2 bases not matched to a gene. The germline V gene has CDR1 MNHNS and CDR2 SASEGT. CDR3 length: 14 amino acids. The CDR3 nucleotides read TGTGCCAGCAGTGCGGGACAGGGGTATCAGCCCCAGCATTTT. Its translation is CASSAGQGYQPQHF.

V is TRBV28 and J is TRBJ1-5; 12 nucleotides line up with TRBD1. CDR1 is MDHEN and CDR2 is SYDVKM in the germline V gene. The CDR3 loop spans 16 amino acids. With 5 bases clipped from V and 7 bases from J, the junction kept 9 bases outside the gene matches. CDR3 sequence: CASSPGTGGGGQPQHF. The CDR3 coding sequence is TGTGCCAGCAGTCCCGGGACAGGGGGCGGAGGACAGCCCCAGCATTTT.

The chain's CDR3 is CAWRNGNYGYTF. In DNA form, the CDR3 reads TGTGCCTGGAGAAACGGGAACTATGGCTACACCTTC. The rearrangement uses TRBV30 and TRBJ1-2; unclear D gene. CDR3 length: 12 residues. Germline CDR1 and CDR2: GTSNPN and SVGIG (reference sequence). V lost 3 bases and J lost 2, with 7 bases in between.

The chain employs TRBV5-6 and TRBJ1-1; D perhaps matches TRBD1 (5 bases). This CDR3 spans 14 amino acids. Germline values: CDR1 SGHDT, CDR2 YYEEEE. V was clipped by 4 bases and J by 7 bases, with 17 bases between them. The CDR3 is CASSTGVSTVEAFF. The CDR3 nucleotides are TGTGCCAGCAGCACGGGGGTCTCGACAGTTGAAGCTTTCTTT.

As DNA, the CDR3 is TGTGCCAGCAGCCAAGGCGGGGGGGCAACAGATACGCAGTATTTT. Amino acids: CASSQGGGATDTQYF. V gene TRBV14 combines with J gene TRBJ2-3; 9 bases align to TRBD2. V trimming: 1 base; J trimming: 3 bases; junction bases outside the gene matches: 2. This CDR3 spans 15 amino acids. The germline gives CDR1 SGHDN, CDR2 FVKESK.

The table lists this clone with a count of one. This chain uses TRBV10-3 with TRBJ2-3, with TRBD2 matching 12 bases. Trimming at V came to 6 bases and at J to 4 bases, leaving 5 bases not matched to a gene. CDR1 is ENHRY, CDR2 SYGVKD, per germline. This CDR3 spans 15 amino acids. The CDR3 sequence: CAISTSGGIADTQYF. DNA of the CDR3: TGTGCCATCAGCACTAGCGGGGGGATCGCAGATACGCAGTATTTT.

The chain has TRBV6-6 and TRBJ1-1, with 9 nucleotides matching TRBD1. V shed 4 bases and J 10 bases; nucleotides not matched to a gene: 7. Germline lookup yields CDR1 MNHNY and CDR2 SVGAGI (reference sequence). There are 13 residues in the CDR3. The DNA of the CDR3 is TGTGCCAGCAGTTCTTTCCCACAGGGGGCAGCTTTCTTT. It specifies CASSSFPQGAAFF.

The rearrangement joins TRBV4-1 to TRBJ1-4; D gene ambiguous. The CDR3 consists of 16 residues. Germline CDR1 reads MGHRA; CDR2 reads YSYEKL. Trimming cost V 0 bases and J 4 bases, with 12 bases left between them. CDR3 protein: CASSQDSGTVNEKLFF. DNA for the CDR3: TGCGCCAGCAGCCAAGATAGTGGAACAGTTAATGAAAAACTGTTTTTT.

This sequence joins TRBV6-1 and TRBJ1-1, with a weak D call TRBD1 (6 bases). CDR3 size: 15 residues. Per the germline V gene, CDR1 is MNHNS and CDR2 is SASEGT. V was trimmed by 4 bases and J by 0 bases, leaving 12 bases between them. CDR3 sequence: CASSASGQMNTEAFF. CDR3 DNA: TGTGCCAGCAGTGCCTCCGGACAGATGAACACTGAAGCTTTCTTT.

The genes are TRBV18 and TRBJ2-7; 7 nucleotides match TRBD1. The CDR3 consists of 14 residues. V shed 2 bases and J 3 bases; nucleotides not matched to a gene: 4. CDR1 KGHSH and CDR2 LQKENI come from the germline V gene. This CDR3 reads CASSPGGQSYEQYF. The CDR3, as DNA: TGTGCCAGCTCACCAGGGGGACAGAGCTACGAGCAGTACTTC. Based on the CDR3 plus reference TRBV18 and TRBJ2-7, the full variable domain is NAGVMQNPRHLVRRRGQEARLRCSPMKGHSHVYWYRQLPEEGLKFMVYLQKENIIDESGMPKERFSAEFPKEGPSILRIQQVVRGDSAAYFCASSPGGQSYEQYFGPGTRLTVT.

The rearrangement links TRBV19 to TRBJ1-1, with D uncertain. The CDR3 totals 13 residues. In germline, CDR1 is LNHDA, CDR2 SQIVND (reference sequence). V was shortened by 5 bases and J by 5 bases, with 12 bases between the two germline ends. CDR3 bases: TGTGCCAGTAGTTCCCAGGCGGGGACTGAAGCTTTCTTT. Translation: CASSSQAGTEAFF.

This sequence joins TRBV6-1 and TRBJ1-5, with a tentative D call TRBD1 (5 bases). From germline, CDR1 is MNHNS and CDR2 SASEGT. The CDR3 consists of 16 residues. The V end lost 0 bases, the J end lost 7 bases, and 16 bases lay between the germline ends. The CDR3 reads CASSEARQFGRQPQHF. CDR3 DNA: TGTGCCAGCAGTGAAGCTAGACAGTTCGGCCGACAGCCCCAGCATTTT.

The chain employs TRBV5-1 and TRBJ2-3; 9 bases are shared with TRBD2. J was trimmed by 0 bases and V by 4 bases; bases with no gene match: 6. Germline lookup yields CDR1 SGHRS and CDR2 YFSETQ. The CDR3 is 16 amino acids. The CDR3 sequence: CASSRAGGASTDTQYF. The CDR3 DNA is TGCGCCAGCAGCCGAGCGGGGGGCGCTAGCACAGATACGCAGTATTTT.